The present T cell receptor (beta chain) was sequenced within a study of memory CD4+ T cells and cytomegalovirus serostatus. The CDR3 is made up of 13 amino acids. V lost 3 bases, J lost 8 bases, and 13 bases lay in between. Germline values: CDR1 SNHLY, CDR2 FYNNEI. Sequencing used immunoSEQ multiplex PCR; TCRdb keeps in-frame clones, though not all of them. Of approximately 50,000 clones listed, about 73% are singletons. The sort gate was single viable CD3+CD4+CD8-CD45RO+ cells for memory CD4+ T cells. Source material: memory CD4+ T cells from blood. The rearrangement joins TRBV2 to TRBJ1-2; D unresolved. This TCR came from an adult in good health and CMV-seropositive. CDR3 amino acids: CASSDTGDDGYTF. As DNA, the CDR3 is TGTGCCAGCAGTGACACGGGCGACGACGGCTACACCTTC.